This T cell receptor (beta chain) derives from a study of cytomegalovirus exposure and HLA in healthy donors (TCRdb year 2017). Notes on the research overall: According to an earlier analysis of 550 to 700 of the donors, 150 million to 200 million T cells yielded roughly 110 million unique TCR beta sequences and about 300 Gb of sequence data. An early release covering about 600 HLA-typed donors comprised about 300 gigabases of sequencing data and around 85 million unique TCR sequences. Among the roughly 390 genotyped donors, around 81% belonged to the genetic ancestry cluster associated with self-reported Caucasian donors. The study aimed to test whether cataloging public T cell receptors could reveal signatures of past pathogen exposure. The T cell repertoires of 670 or so subjects were profiled by immunosequencing and related to cytomegalovirus serostatus. In addition to the first cohort of hundreds of subjects, a separate validation cohort of 120 different subjects was used. The study combined high-throughput TCR immunosequencing, statistical association of individual TCRs with disease status, and machine learning to predict cytomegalovirus infection status. To study patterns of TCR occurrence, a later analysis re-analyzed previously published TCR beta repertoires from 700 or so donors and added high-resolution HLA genotyping. In the later analysis, no new phenotypic data were used to find candidate immune exposures; instead, reliance was placed on TCR beta sequences and their occurrence across donors. An earlier analysis of more than 450 of the donors used high-throughput TCR beta sequencing to judge whether each TCR beta V gene segment behaved as functional or pseudogenic. Donor age, sex, ethnicity and CMV serostatus were compiled alongside the repertoire data. A later genetic analysis took genome-wide SNP genotypes for about 55% of the roughly 700 donors and used that subset as a discovery cohort. All discovery cohort repertoires had been generated on a single sequencing platform. Both class I and class II loci were covered by HLA typing, at four-digit resolution. Typing coverage varied by locus: roughly 620-640 donors for A, B, C, DRB1 and DQB1; around 560 for DQA1; approximately 610 for DPA1; more than 450 for DPB1. Roughly 5 DR-DQ haplotypes were treated as single units for association and clustering because of strong linkage in the cohort. Among roughly 400 genotyped donors of the cohort, an average of around 240,000 unique TCR beta nucleotide sequences were sequenced per donor, around a sixth of them non-productive. Overall results and qualifications from the work: A further reported finding was that TCR beta sequences accurately predicted the HLA-A and HLA-B alleles for most subjects in the first cohort. Cytomegalovirus status was reported to be diagnosed by the classifier with high specificity and sensitivity in both the original and validation cohorts. A total of fewer than 200 TCR beta chains were listed by the study as associated with cytomegalovirus. In vitro tests confirmed that a few of the cytomegalovirus-associated TCR beta chains recognize cytomegalovirus antigens. A group of highly shared sequence variants was considered likely to be a technical artifact of the sequencing pipeline. Correlated functional status among segregating V segments might be attributable to linkage disequilibrium, but an unknown experimental factor could not be ruled out. The only immune exposure information available for the cohort was CMV serostatus. The authors suggested that the approach could potentially be generalized to other disease states and immunological phenotypes. A later analysis found that most CMV-associated TCR beta chains appeared HLA-restricted, with HLA associations seemingly driven largely by CMV exposure. In an earlier analysis of about 600 of the donors, most TCR beta V segments appeared in productive rearrangements about 87% or about 30% of the time, broadly matching IMGT annotations. Most TCR sequences were seen in very few donors, while some public TCRs were found in many individuals. A later analysis found that HLA-associated TCR beta chains were more clonally expanded and had lower generation probabilities than equally common non-associated chains. Presence/absence analyses assumed roughly uniform sequencing depth across donors, an assumption that may not hold. Some IMGT-functional V segments, including TRBV6-2 and TRBV6-3, could not be told apart with the 87-base-pair reads, so those segments were excluded. Strong co-occurrence of HLA alleles, especially DR and DQ, made assigning TCR associations to individual alleles difficult. Because counts were too low, roughly 17 rarely observed V segments, including chromosome 9 orphons, were left out of the earlier analysis of over 550 of the donors. In a later analysis, TCR association rates were found to vary across HLA loci, with the most associated TCRs seen for DRB1 alleles and the fewest for HLA-C alleles. According to a later genetic analysis, donors in an Asian-associated ancestry cluster had fewer N-insertions in productive TCRs than the approximately 710-donor mean. In a later genetic analysis, a missense DCLRE1C variant was associated with V-gene and J-gene trimming of TCR beta chains, and the association was replicated in an independent cohort. Because HLA typing was unavailable for some donors at each locus, only the typed subset was used in association tests. Only TCR beta chains were sequenced in this cohort, and the absence of alpha or paired-chain data limited detectable features. A later analysis reported that several top co-occurrence clusters appeared linked to parvovirus B19, influenza, CMV and Epstein-Barr virus. Specific HLA alleles were associated with over 15,000 TCR beta sequences at a false discovery rate of 0.05 in a later analysis.

The CDR3, cysteine through phenylalanine, is 16 amino acids long. The kept DNA is CDR3 alone, 48 bases in frame from the first base. Trimming removed 6 bases from V and 1 base from J; the gene matches leave 8 bases unexplained. CDR1 and CDR2 were assigned from the germline V gene (reference sequence) as LNHDA and SQIVND. The method was the immunoSEQ multiplex PCR assay. For the multiplex PCR, a mixture combining 60 forward primers for TCR Vbeta segments and 13 reverse primers for TCR Jbeta segments was used. A multiplex PCR assay on genomic DNA amplified the CDR3 region of rearranged TCR beta genes. Amplified TCR beta libraries were sequenced as 87-base-pair reads on the Illumina HiSeq System. The study's processing was this. A later analysis tallied roughly 78 million unique TCR beta chains across the 700 or so repertoires, and about 12 million of those chains were shared by two or more donors. A nearest-neighbor algorithm error-corrected the raw reads and collapsed the reads into unique sequences, merging closely related sequences to remove PCR and sequencing errors. To assign V, D and J gene segments, CDR3 sequences were aligned to IMGT reference sequences. For a sequence to be retained, at least a six-nucleotide match to both a V gene segment and a J gene segment was required. Rearrangements were classified as productive when the CDR3 lacked stop codons and remained in frame with V and J, and all other rearrangements were classified as non-productive. CDR3 was defined according to IMGT convention as the region running from the second conserved V-encoded cysteine to the conserved J-encoded phenylalanine. Sequences without an unambiguous match to a single V gene segment were excluded from the earlier analysis of 587 of the donors. In an earlier analysis of approximately 500 of the donors, a V segment was called functional when productive rearrangements were above 56.7%, and segregating when the standard deviation between donors exceeded 5%. A statistical classification framework was developed to diagnose cytomegalovirus status using the catalog of TCR beta chain sequences. In a later analysis, TCR nucleotide sequences were compared against IMGT/GENE-DB human TR gene sequences so that V and J genes could be assigned. The TCRdist pipeline was used in a later analysis to assign CDR3 sequences and most-parsimonious VDJ recombination scenarios. In a later analysis, each TCR beta chain was defined by its CDR3 amino acid sequence together with its V-gene family, and reads without a unique V-gene family were excluded. As a way to deal with suspected cross-contamination and a sequencing artifact, a later analysis dropped approximately 590 nucleotide sequences that were highly shared and had low generation probability. In a later analysis, a clonal expansion index was calculated for each public chain from normalized within-repertoire ranks of inferred template counts. Generation probabilities in a later analysis came from a VDJ recombination model fitted to out-of-frame rearrangements, and those results were checked against IGoR. Hypergeometric tests were used in a later analysis to score TCR-TCR, TCR-HLA and TCR-CMV co-occurrence, with a repertoire-size bias correction applied to the TCR pairs. False discovery rates were estimated in a later analysis by permuting HLA or CMV assignments 20 times. A later analysis grouped co-occurring TCRs with DBSCAN, adding TCRdist sequence similarity when clustering within HLA-allele-positive subsets. Co-occurrence clustering excluded repertoires with fewer than 30,000 or more than 120,000 public chains, plus five with anomalous nucleotide sharing. Not all clones reach the TCRdb copy of this immuneACCESS table, which keeps in-frame sequences only. Checked studies attribute under half of the gap to unresolved V genes and leave the rest unexplained. The V and J calls and clone size are taken from that table; D and trimming were inferred from the DNA. In all, the sample holds roughly 170,000 clones, and under 90% of those were seen once. The ten largest clones represent roughly 1.5% of the sample.

This clone has a single count. There is no known antigen for this receptor. Per-nucleotide qualities are absent, and no much larger clonotype sits a single base away. The cohort consisted of more than 650 healthy bone marrow donors. At the time of sampling, every cohort member was nominally healthy, though immune exposures that went unrecorded were likely present. The donor was CMV seronegative and was included in the group of a few hundred seronegative cohort members. A peripheral blood sample was collected from each donor, and TCR beta sequencing was performed on peripheral blood mononuclear cells. The Qiagen DNeasy Blood Extraction Kit was used to extract genomic DNA from the blood cell samples.

The material sequenced was PBMCs. The chain employs TRBV19 and TRBJ1-4, with 7 central nucleotides matching TRBD1. The source is a male donor in good health and CMV-seronegative. CDR3 region: CASSRNRQGTNEKLFF. The DNA is TGTGCCAGTAGCCGTAATAGACAGGGAACTAATGAAAAACTGTTTTTT.